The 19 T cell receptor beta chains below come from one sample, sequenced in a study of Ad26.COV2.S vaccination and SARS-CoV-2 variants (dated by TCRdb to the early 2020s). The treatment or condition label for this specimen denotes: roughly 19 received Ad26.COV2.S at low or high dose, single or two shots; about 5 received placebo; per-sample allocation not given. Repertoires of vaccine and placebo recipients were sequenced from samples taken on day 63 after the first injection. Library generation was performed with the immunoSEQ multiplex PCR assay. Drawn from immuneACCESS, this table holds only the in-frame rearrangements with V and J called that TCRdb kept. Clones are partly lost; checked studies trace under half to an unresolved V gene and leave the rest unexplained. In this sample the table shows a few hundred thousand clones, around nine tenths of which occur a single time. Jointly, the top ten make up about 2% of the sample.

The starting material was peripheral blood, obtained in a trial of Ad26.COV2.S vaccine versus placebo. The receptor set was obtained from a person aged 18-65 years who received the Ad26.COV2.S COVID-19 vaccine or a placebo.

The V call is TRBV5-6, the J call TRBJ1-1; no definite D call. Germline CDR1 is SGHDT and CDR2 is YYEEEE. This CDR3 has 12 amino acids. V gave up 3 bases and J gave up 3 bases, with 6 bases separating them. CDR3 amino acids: CASSYRYTEAFF. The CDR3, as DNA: TGTGCCAGCAGCTACCGTTACACTGAAGCTTTCTTT.

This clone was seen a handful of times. DNA of the CDR3: TGTGCCACCAGCAGAGGGACGGCTCTGGGTGAAGCTTTCTTT. It translates to CATSRGTALGEAFF. This chain links TRBV15 with TRBJ1-1; D unclear. Trimming cost V 1 base and J 7 bases, with 13 bases left between them. This CDR3 comprises 14 residues. Germline V lookup: CDR1 LNHNV, CDR2 YYDKDF (reference sequence).

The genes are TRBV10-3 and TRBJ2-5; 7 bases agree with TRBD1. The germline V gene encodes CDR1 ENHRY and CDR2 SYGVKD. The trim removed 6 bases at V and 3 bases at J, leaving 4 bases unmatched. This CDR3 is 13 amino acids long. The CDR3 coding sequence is TGTGCCATCAGGAGTACAGGGGAAGAGACCCAGTACTTC. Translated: CAIRSTGEETQYF.

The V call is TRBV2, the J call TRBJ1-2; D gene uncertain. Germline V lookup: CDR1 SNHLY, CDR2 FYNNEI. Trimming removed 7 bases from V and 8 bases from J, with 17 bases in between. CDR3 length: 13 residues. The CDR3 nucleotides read TGTGCCAGCAAGGGCCTTACGTCGGGGGGCTACACCTTC. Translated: CASKGLTSGGYTF.

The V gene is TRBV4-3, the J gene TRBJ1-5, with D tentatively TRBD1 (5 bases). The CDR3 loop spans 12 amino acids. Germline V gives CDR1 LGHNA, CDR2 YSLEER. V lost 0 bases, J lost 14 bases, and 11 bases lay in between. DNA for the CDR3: TGCGCCAGCAGCCAAGATACCAGGGCCGAGCATTTT. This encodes CASSQDTRAEHF.

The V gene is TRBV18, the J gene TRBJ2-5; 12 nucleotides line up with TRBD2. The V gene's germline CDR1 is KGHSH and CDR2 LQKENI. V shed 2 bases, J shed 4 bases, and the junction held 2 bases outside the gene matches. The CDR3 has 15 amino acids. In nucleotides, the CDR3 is TGTGCCAGCTCACCAAAGGGACTAGCGGGAGAGACCCAGTACTTC. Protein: CASSPKGLAGETQYF.

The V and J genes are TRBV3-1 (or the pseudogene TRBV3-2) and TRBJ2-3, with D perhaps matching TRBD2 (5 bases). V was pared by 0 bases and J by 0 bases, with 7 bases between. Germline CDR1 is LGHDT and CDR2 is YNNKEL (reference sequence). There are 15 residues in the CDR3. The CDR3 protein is CASSQELVSTDTQYF. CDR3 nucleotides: TGTGCCAGCAGCCAAGAACTAGTTAGCACAGATACGCAGTATTTT.

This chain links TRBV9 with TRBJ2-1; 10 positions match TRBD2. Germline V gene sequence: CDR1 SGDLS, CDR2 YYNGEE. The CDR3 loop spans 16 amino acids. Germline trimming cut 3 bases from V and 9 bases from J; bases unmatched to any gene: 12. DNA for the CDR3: TGTGCCAGCAGCGCATACGGGACTAGCGTAAGACTTGAGCAGTTCTTC. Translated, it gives CASSAYGTSVRLEQFF.

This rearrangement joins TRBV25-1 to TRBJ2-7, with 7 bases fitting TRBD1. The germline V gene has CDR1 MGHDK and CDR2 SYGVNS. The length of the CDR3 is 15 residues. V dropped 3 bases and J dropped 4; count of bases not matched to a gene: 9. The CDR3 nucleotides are TGTGCCAGCAGTGAGACAGGGACCAGAGGGTACGAGCAGTACTTC. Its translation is CASSETGTRGYEQYF.

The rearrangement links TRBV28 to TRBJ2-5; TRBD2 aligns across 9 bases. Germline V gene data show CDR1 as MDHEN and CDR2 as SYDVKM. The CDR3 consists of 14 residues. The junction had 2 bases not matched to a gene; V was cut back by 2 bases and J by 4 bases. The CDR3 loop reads CASSLAGGPETQYF. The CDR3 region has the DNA TGTGCCAGCAGTTTAGCGGGAGGGCCAGAGACCCAGTACTTC.

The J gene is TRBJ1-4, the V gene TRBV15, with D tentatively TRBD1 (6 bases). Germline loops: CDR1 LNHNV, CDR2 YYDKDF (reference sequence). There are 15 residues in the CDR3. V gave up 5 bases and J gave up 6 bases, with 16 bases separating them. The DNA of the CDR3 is TGTGCCACCAGCTGGGGGGACGCAGGGGATGAAAAACTGTTTTTT. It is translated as CATSWGDAGDEKLFF.

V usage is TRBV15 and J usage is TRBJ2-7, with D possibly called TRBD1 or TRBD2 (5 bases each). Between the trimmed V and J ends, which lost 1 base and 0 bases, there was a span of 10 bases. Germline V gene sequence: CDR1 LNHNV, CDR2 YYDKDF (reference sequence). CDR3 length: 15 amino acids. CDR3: CATSRAGTGSYEQYF. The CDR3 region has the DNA TGTGCCACCAGCAGAGCCGGGACGGGCTCCTACGAGCAGTACTTC.

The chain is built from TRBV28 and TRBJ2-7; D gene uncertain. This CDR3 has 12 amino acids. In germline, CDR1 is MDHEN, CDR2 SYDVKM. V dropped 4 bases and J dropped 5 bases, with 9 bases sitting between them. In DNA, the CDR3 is TGTGCCAGCAGTTCCCCGGGCAACGAGCAGTACTTC. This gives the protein CASSSPGNEQYF.

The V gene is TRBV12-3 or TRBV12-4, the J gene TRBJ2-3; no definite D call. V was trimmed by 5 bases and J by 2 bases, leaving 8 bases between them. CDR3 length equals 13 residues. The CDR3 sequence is CASSRPPTDTQYF. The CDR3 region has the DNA TGTGCCAGCAGTCGCCCCCCCACAGATACGCAGTATTTT.

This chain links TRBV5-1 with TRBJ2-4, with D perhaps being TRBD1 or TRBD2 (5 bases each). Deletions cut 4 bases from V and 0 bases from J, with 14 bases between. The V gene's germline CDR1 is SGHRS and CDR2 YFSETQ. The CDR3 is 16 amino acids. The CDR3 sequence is CASSQRGDLAKNIQYF. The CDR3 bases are TGCGCCAGCAGCCAGAGGGGTGACCTAGCCAAAAACATTCAGTACTTC.

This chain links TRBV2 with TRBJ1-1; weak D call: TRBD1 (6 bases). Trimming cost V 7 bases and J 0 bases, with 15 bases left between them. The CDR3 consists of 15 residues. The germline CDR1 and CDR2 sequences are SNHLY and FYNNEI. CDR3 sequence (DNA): TGTGCCAGCACTTCTTCCGGGACATTGAACACTGAAGCTTTCTTT. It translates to CASTSSGTLNTEAFF.

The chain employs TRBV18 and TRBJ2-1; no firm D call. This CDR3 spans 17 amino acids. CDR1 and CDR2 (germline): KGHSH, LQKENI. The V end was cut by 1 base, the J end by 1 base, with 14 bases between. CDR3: CASSPRAPAWSYNEQFF. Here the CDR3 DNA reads TGTGCCAGCTCACCACGGGCTCCAGCGTGGTCCTACAATGAGCAGTTCTTC.

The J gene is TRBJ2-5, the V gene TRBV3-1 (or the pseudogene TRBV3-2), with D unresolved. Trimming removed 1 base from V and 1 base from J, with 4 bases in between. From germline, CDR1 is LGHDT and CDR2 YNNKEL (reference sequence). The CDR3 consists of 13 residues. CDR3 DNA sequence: TGTGCCAGCAGCCAAGGGCTCCAAGAGACCCAGTACTTC. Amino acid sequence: CASSQGLQETQYF.

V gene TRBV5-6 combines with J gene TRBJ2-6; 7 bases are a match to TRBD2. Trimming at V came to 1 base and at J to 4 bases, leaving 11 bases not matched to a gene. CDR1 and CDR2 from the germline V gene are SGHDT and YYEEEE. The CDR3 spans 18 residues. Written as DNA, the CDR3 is TGTGCCAGCAGCTTGAGGGAGGGCCTTTTGGGCGGGGCCAACGTCCTGACTTTC. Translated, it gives CASSLREGLLGGANVLTF.